The entry that follows covers one T cell receptor (beta chain) sequence. Its antigen is not identified. PCR used 60 Vbeta primers and 13 Jbeta primers. Here immunoSEQ multiplex PCR was the method, and the copy in TCRdb shows in-frame clones only, minus some. The data contain some 150,000 clones, around 82% of them seen just once; the ten biggest clones take up approximately 12%. These data come from a study of cytomegalovirus exposure and HLA in healthy donors. Germline values: CDR1 SGHDT, CDR2 YYEEEE. V lost 4 bases, J lost 3 bases, and 19 bases lay in between. CDR3 length: 16 residues. Study-wide findings and caveats: Reportedly, a later analysis found an Asian-associated ancestry cluster had fewer N-insertions than the approximately 700-donor mean. In a later analysis, a missense DCLRE1C variant was linked to TCR beta V- and J-gene trimming.

Material for sequencing was PBMCs. The receptor comes from a man aged 50 or older in good health and CMV-seropositive. This rearrangement joins TRBV5-6 to TRBJ1-2, with D tentatively TRBD1 (6 bases). The CDR3 spells CASSQGGGAHDYGYTF. Here the CDR3 DNA reads TGTGCCAGCAGCCAAGGCGGGGGGGCCCATGACTATGGCTACACCTTC.